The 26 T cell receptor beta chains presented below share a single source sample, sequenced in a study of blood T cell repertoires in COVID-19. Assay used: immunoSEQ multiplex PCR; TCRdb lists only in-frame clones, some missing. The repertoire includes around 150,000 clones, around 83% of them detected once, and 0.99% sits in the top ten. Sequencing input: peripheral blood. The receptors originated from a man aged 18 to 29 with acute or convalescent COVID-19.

CDR3: CASSLLAGATSSYNEQFF. DNA for the CDR3: TGTGCCAGCAGCTTACTAGCGGGGGCCACTAGCTCCTACAATGAGCAGTTCTTC. The chain combines TRBV11-2 with TRBJ2-1, with 10 bases identical to TRBD2. CDR3 size: 18 residues. The junction had 7 bases not matched to a gene; V was cut back by 2 bases and J by 0 bases. The V gene's germline CDR1 is SGHAT and CDR2 FQNNGV. The variable domain in full, with the rest retrieved from reference TRBV11-2 and TRBJ2-1, is EAGVAQSPRYKIIEKRQSVAFWCNPISGHATLYWYQQILGQGPKLLIQFQNNGVVDDSQLPKDRFSAERLKGVDSTLKIQPAKLEDSAVYLCASSLLAGATSSYNEQFFGPGTRLTVL.

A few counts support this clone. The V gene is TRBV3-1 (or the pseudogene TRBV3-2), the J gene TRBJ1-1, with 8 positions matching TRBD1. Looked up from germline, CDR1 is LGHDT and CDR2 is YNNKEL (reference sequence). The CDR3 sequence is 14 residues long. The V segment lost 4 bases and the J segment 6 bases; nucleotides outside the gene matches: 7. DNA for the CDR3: TGTGCCAGCAGCCCGACAGGGGCCGGCGCTGAAGCTTTCTTT. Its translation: CASSPTGAGAEAFF.

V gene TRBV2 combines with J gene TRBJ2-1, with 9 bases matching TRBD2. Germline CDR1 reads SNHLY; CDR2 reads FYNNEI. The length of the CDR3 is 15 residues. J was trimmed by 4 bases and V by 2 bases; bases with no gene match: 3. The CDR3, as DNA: TGTGCCAGCAGTGAATCAGCGGGGGGTTACAATGAGCAGTTCTTC. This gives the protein CASSESAGGYNEQFF.

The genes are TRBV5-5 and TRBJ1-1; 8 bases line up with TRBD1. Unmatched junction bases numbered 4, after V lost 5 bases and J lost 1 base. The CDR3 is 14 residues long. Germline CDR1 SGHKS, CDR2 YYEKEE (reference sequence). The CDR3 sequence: CASRDRGQNTEAFF. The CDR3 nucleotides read TGTGCCAGCAGAGACAGGGGCCAGAACACTGAAGCTTTCTTT.

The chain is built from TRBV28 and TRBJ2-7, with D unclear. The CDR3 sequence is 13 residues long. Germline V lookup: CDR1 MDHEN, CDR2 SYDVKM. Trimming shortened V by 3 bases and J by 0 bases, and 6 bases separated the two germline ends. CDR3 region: CASSLPSSYEQYV. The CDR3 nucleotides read TGTGCCAGCAGTTTGCCCAGCTCCTACGAGCAGTACGTC.

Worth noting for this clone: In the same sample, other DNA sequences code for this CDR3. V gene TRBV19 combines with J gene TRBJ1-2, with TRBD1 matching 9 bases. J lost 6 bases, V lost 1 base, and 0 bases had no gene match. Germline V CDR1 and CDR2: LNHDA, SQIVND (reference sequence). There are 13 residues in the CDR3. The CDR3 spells CASSIGTGDGYTF. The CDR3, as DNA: TGTGCCAGTAGTATAGGGACAGGGGATGGCTACACCTTC. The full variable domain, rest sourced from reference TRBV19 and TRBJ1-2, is DGGITQSPKYLFRKEGQNVTLSCEQNLNHDAMYWYRQDPGQGLRLIYYSQIVNDFQKGDIAEGYSVSREKKESFPLTVTSAQKNPTAFYLCASSIGTGDGYTFGSGTRLTVV.

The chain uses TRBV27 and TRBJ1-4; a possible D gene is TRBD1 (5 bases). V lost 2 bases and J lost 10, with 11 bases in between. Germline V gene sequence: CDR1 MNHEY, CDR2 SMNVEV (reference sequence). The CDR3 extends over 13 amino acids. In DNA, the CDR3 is TGTGCCAGCAGTTTAACTCTGGGGGGAAAACTGTTTTTT. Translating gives CASSLTLGGKLFF.

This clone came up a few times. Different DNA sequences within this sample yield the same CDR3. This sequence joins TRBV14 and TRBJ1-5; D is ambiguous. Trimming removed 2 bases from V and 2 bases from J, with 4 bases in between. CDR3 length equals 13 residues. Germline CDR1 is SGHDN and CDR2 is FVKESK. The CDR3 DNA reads TGTGCCAGCAGCCAATCTGGCAATCAGCCCCAGCATTTT. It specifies CASSQSGNQPQHF.

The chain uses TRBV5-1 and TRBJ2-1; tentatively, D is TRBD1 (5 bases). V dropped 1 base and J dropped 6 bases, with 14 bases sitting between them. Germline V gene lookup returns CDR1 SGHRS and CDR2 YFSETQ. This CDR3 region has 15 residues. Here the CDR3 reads CASSLMSTGSNEQFF. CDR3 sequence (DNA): TGCGCCAGCAGCTTGATGTCTACAGGTAGCAATGAGCAGTTCTTC.

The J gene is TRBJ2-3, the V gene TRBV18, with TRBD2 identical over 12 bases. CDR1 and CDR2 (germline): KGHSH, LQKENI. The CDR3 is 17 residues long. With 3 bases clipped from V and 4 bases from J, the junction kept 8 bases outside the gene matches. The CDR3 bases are TGTGCCAGCTCACCGCGTCAGGCTAGCGGGGGGGCAGATACGCAGTATTTT. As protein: CASSPRQASGGADTQYF.

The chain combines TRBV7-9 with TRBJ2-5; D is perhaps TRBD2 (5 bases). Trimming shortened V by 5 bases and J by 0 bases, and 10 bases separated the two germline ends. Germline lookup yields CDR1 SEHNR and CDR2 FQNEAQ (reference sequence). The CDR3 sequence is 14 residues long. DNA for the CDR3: TGTGCCAGCAGCCAAGCGGCTAACCAAGAGACCCAGTACTTC. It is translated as CASSQAANQETQYF.

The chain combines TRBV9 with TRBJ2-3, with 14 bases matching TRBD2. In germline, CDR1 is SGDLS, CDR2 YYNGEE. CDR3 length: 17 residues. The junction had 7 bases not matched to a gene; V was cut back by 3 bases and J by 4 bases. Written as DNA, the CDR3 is TGTGCCAGCAGCGGACGCGAGACTAGCGGGGGGGCAGATACGCAGTATTTT. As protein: CASSGRETSGGADTQYF.

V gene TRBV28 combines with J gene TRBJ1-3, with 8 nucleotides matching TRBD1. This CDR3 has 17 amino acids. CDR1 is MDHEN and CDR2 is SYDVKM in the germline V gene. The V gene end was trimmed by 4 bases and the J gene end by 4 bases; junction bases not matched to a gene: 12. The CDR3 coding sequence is TGTGCCAGCAGTTCAACGGTTGAGACAGGGGAGGGAAACACCATATATTTT. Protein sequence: CASSSTVETGEGNTIYF.

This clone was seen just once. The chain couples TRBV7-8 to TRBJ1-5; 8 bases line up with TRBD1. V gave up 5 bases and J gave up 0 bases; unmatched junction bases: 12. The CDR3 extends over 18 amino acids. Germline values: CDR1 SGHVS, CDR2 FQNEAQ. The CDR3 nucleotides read TGTGCCAGCAGCCCAACCCCTGGACAGGGCCCTAGCAATCAGCCCCAGCATTTT. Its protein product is CASSPTPGQGPSNQPQHF.

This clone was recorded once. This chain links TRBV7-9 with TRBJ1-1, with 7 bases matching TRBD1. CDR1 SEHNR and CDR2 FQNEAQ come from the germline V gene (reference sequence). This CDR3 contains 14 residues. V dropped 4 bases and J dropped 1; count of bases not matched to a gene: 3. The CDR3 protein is CASSSRTGNTEAFF. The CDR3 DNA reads TGTGCCAGCAGCTCCCGGACAGGGAACACTGAAGCTTTCTTT. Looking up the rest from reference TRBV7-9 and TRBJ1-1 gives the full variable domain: DTGVSQNPRHKITKRGQNVTFRCDPISEHNRLYWYRQTLGQGPEFLTYFQNEAQLEKSRLLSDRFSAERPKGSFSTLEIQRTEQGDSAMYLCASSSRTGNTEAFFGQGTRLTVV.

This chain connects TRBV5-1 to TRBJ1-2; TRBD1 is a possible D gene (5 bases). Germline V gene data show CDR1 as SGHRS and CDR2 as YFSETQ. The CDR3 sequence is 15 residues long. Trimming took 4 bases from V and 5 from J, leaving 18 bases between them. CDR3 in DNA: TGCGCCAGCAGCCCGGGCCACGGGGGGACTTATGGCTACACCTTC. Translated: CASSPGHGGTYGYTF.

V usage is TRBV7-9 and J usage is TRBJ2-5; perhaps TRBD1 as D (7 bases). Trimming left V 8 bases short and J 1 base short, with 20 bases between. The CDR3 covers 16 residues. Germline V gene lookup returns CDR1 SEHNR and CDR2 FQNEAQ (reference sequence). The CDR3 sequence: CASGGGQRSFQETQYF. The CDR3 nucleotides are TGTGCCAGCGGAGGGGGACAGCGATCCTTCCAAGAGACCCAGTACTTC.

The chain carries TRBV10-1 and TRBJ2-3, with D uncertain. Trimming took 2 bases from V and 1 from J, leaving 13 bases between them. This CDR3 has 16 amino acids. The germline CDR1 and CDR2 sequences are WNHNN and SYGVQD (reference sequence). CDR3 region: CASSEALTSGTDTQYF. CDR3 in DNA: TGCGCCAGCAGTGAGGCTCTAACCAGCGGCACAGATACGCAGTATTTT.

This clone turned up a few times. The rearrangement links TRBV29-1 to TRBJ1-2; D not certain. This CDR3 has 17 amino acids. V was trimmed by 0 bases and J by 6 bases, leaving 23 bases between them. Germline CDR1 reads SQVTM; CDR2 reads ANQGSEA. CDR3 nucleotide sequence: TGCAGCGTTGAAGATGTTTATACGGGTAGTCCCGGGAATGGCTACACCTTC. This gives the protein CSVEDVYTGSPGNGYTF.

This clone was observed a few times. CDR3 region: CASSPPRGLETQYF. The CDR3 region has the DNA TGTGCCAGCTCACCACCTAGAGGATTAGAGACCCAGTACTTC. The rearrangement uses TRBV18 and TRBJ2-5; no clear D. The germline V gene encodes CDR1 KGHSH and CDR2 LQKENI. The CDR3 is made up of 14 amino acids. The ends were cut back, 0 bases at V and 4 bases at J, with 9 bases in the middle.

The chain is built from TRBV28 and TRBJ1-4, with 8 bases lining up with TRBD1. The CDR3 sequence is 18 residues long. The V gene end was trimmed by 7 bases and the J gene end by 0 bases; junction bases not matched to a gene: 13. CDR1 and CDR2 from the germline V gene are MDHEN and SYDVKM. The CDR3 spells CASIKTGTGFATNEKLFF. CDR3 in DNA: TGTGCCAGCATCAAAACCGGGACAGGCTTTGCAACTAATGAAAAACTGTTTTTT.

This CDR3 is CASSSGTSGASSYNEQFF. The CDR3 nucleotides are TGTGCCAGCAGCTCCGGGACTAGCGGGGCCAGCTCCTACAATGAGCAGTTCTTC. The J gene is TRBJ2-1, the V gene TRBV11-2, with 13 positions matching TRBD2. The V and J ends lost 4 bases and 0 bases, in that order; junction bases with no gene match: 6. This CDR3 has 18 amino acids. Germline values: CDR1 SGHAT, CDR2 FQNNGV.

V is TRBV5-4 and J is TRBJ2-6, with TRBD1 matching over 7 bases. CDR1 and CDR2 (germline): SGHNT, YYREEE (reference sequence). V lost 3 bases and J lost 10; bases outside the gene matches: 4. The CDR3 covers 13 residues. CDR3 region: CASSYGQVNVLTF. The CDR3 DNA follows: TGTGCCAGCAGCTATGGACAGGTAAACGTCCTGACTTTC. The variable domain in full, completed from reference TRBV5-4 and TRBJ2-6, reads ETGVTQSPTHLIKTRGQQVTLRCSSQSGHNTVSWYQQALGQGPQFIFQYYREEENGRGNFPPRFSGLQFPNYSSELNVNALELDDSALYLCASSYGQVNVLTFGAGSRLTVL.

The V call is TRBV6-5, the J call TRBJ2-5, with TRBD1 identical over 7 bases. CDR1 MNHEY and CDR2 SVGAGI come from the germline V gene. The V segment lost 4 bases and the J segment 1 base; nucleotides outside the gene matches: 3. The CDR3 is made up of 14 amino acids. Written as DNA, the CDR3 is TGTGCCAGCAGTTTTGCAGGGGGCCAAGAGACCCAGTACTTC. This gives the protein CASSFAGGQETQYF.

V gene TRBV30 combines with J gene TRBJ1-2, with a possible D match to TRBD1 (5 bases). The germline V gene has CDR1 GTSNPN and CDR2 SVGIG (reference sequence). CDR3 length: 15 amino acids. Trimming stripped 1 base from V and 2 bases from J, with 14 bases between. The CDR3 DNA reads TGTGCCTGGAGTGGACAGCTAGTAACGAACTATGGCTACACCTTC. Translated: CAWSGQLVTNYGYTF.

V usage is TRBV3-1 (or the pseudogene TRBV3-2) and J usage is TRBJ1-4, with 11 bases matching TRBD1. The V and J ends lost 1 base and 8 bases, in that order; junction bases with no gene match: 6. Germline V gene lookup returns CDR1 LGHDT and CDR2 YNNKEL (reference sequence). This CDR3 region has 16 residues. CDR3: CASSQARDRGNEKLFF. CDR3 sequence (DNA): TGTGCCAGCAGCCAAGCGAGGGACAGGGGGAACGAAAAACTGTTTTTT.